This T cell receptor (beta chain) was found in a study of human T cells and chemical hapten exposure. Study conclusions and caveats: Significantly more large CDR3 similarity clusters arose among expanded TCRs than among controls. The number of TCRs over 1 in 1000 frequency stayed unchanged after DPC.

In its sample, this clonotype was seen many times. The antigen is undetermined. Time point described: pre-sensitization, week 0. Stated treatment: therapeutic diphenylcyclopropenone sensitization with weekly scalp DPC. Blood, whole and unfractionated, served as the source for total RNA extraction. Individual cDNA molecules each carried unique molecular identifiers attached by the library. TCRdb called the RACE reads again in MiXCR, with one record for every CDR3 protein. In the table there are 35,000 or so distinct CDR3 sequences, approximately 10% of which are singletons. The J segment lost 1 base and the V segment lost 6 bases, leaving 8 bases of the junction unmatched. Germline assignment: CDR1 SQVTM and CDR2 ANQGSEA. This CDR3 comprises 14 residues.

The source of this sequence is a man aged 50-60 years with alopecia areata. Some clones in this sample may be carry-over from other donors' samples. The material sequenced was whole blood, taken in connection with sensitization to the hapten diphenylcyclopropenone (DPC). V and J are TRBV29-1 and TRBJ2-7; 8 positions agree with TRBD1. CDR3 sequence reads: CSVYGTGASYEQYF. DNA of the CDR3: TGCAGCGTATACGGGACAGGCGCGTCCTACGAGCAGTACTTC.